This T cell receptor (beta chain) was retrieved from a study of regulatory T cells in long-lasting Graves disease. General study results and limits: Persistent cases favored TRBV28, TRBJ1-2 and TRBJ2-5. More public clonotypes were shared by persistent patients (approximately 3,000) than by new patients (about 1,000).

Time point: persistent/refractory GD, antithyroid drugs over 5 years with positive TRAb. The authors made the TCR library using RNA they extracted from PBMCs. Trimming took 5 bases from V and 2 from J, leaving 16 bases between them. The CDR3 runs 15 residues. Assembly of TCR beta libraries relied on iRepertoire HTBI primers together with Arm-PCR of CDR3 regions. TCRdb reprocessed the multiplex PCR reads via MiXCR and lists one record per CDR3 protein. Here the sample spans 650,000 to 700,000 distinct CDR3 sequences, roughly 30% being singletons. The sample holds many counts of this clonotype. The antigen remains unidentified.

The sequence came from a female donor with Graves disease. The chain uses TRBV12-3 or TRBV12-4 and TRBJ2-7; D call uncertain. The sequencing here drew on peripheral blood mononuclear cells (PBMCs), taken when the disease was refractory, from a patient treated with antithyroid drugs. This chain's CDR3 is CASSTDRQATYEQYF. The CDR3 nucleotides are TGTGCCAGCAGTACGGACCGGCAGGCGACCTACGAGCAGTACTTC.